The 30 T cell receptor beta chains presented below share a single source sample, sequenced in a study of shared clonotypes between healthy human individuals. Selected positively for CCR7 and CD45RO-negative, naive CD8 cells excluded terminally differentiated effector memory CD45RA+ cells. This table comes from immunoSEQ multiplex PCR, and its TCRdb copy is limited to in-frame clones, with some not included. The sample shows approximately 2,000,000 clones, 80% to 95% of them seen only once. The sample was naive CD8+ T cells from PBMCs. These TCRs come from a man aged 18 to 29 in good health. Some clones in this sample may be carry-over from other donors' samples.

This chain joins TRBV28 and TRBJ2-1; 11 positions match TRBD2. V was clipped by 3 bases and J by 6 bases; unmatched bases: 4. CDR1 MDHEN and CDR2 SYDVKM come from the germline V gene. This CDR3 contains 15 residues. This chain's CDR3 is CASSFTSGSSNEQFF. For the CDR3, the DNA is TGTGCCAGCAGTTTCACTAGCGGGAGTTCCAATGAGCAGTTCTTC.

The chain has TRBV19 and TRBJ1-4; no firm D call. This CDR3 has 16 residues. Trimming left V 4 bases short and J 4 bases short, with 16 bases between. Germline V lookup: CDR1 LNHDA, CDR2 SQIVND (reference sequence). For the CDR3, the DNA is TGTGCCAGTAGTAGTTTCACGGAGGCCGTTAATGAAAAACTGTTTTTT. Translating gives CASSSFTEAVNEKLFF. Combining the CDR3 with reference TRBV19 and TRBJ1-4 gives the whole variable domain DGGITQSPKYLFRKEGQNVTLSCEQNLNHDAMYWYRQDPGQGLRLIYYSQIVNDFQKGDIAEGYSVSREKKESFPLTVTSAQKNPTAFYLCASSSFTEAVNEKLFFGSGTQLSVL.

The V and J genes are TRBV11-2 and TRBJ2-1; D remains unclear. The length of the CDR3 is 11 residues. CDR1 is SGHAT, CDR2 FQNNGV, per germline. The V and J ends lost 5 bases and 6 bases respectively, with 5 bases between them. The CDR3 DNA is TGTGCCAGCAGCCCCCCCAATGAGCAGTTCTTC. Translated: CASSPPNEQFF. Drawing the rest from reference TRBV11-2 and TRBJ2-1, the complete variable domain is EAGVAQSPRYKIIEKRQSVAFWCNPISGHATLYWYQQILGQGPKLLIQFQNNGVVDDSQLPKDRFSAERLKGVDSTLKIQPAKLEDSAVYLCASSPPNEQFFGPGTRLTVL.

The chain joins TRBV6-1 to TRBJ2-3; D may be TRBD2 (5 bases). Between the trimmed V and J ends, which lost 6 bases and 1 base, there was a span of 14 bases. There are 15 residues in the CDR3. From germline, CDR1 is MNHNS and CDR2 SASEGT. The CDR3 region is CASSPPAGGTDTQYF. CDR3 sequence (DNA): TGTGCCAGCAGCCCCCCCGCGGGCGGCACAGATACGCAGTATTTT.

The table lists this clone with a few counts. The V gene is TRBV30, the J gene TRBJ1-1; perhaps TRBD1 as D (5 bases). The CDR3 has 11 amino acids. Looked up from germline, CDR1 is GTSNPN and CDR2 is SVGIG (reference sequence). V lost 5 bases to trimming and J lost 5 bases, with 9 bases between them. The CDR3 nucleotides read TGTGCCTGGGGGGCAGGGACTGAAGCTTTCTTT. Its translation is CAWGAGTEAFF.

The chain links TRBV11-2 to TRBJ2-3; the match to TRBD2 covers 8 bases. After removal of 0 bases from V and 3 bases from J, the junction contained 11 bases not matched to a gene. The germline CDR1 and CDR2 sequences are SGHAT and FQNNGV. The CDR3 spans 18 residues. The chain's CDR3 is CASSLEARGGRGTDTQYF. The DNA for the CDR3 is TGTGCCAGCAGCTTAGAGGCCCGGGGGGGCCGGGGGACAGATACGCAGTATTTT.

J is TRBJ2-3 and V is TRBV5-1, with 13 bases that match TRBD2. Germline CDR1 SGHRS, CDR2 YFSETQ. The CDR3 contains 18 residues. V trimming: 4 bases; J trimming: 4 bases; junction bases outside the gene matches: 12. DNA of the CDR3: TGCGCCAGCAGCCAACTAGCGGGAGGGCCAACTCCATCAGATACGCAGTATTTT. Its protein is CASSQLAGGPTPSDTQYF. Combining the CDR3 with reference TRBV5-1 and TRBJ2-3 gives the whole variable domain KAGVTQTPRYLIKTRGQQVTLSCSPISGHRSVSWYQQTPGQGLQFLFEYFSETQRNKGNFPGRFSGRQFSNSRSEMNVSTLELGDSALYLCASSQLAGGPTPSDTQYFGPGTRLTVL.

This chain links TRBV2 with TRBJ2-7; 11 bases line up with TRBD2. This CDR3 spans 15 amino acids. Losses at the gene ends were 7 bases for V and 4 bases for J; bases not matched to a gene: 9. CDR1 and CDR2 (germline): SNHLY, FYNNEI. The DNA of the CDR3 is TGTGCCAGCACCCTAGCGGGAGGTACCTTTTACGAGCAGTACTTC. It encodes CASTLAGGTFYEQYF.

On this clone itself: This specimen includes other DNA sequences encoding the same CDR3. The CDR3 sequence is CASSLTSSNEQFF. For the CDR3, the DNA is TGTGCCAGCAGTTTGACTAGTAGCAATGAGCAGTTCTTC. This chain uses TRBV28 with TRBJ2-1; perhaps TRBD2 as D (6 bases). Looked up from germline, CDR1 is MDHEN and CDR2 is SYDVKM. The V gene lost 3 bases and the J gene lost 6 bases, with 9 bases spanning the gap. This CDR3 is built from 13 residues.

This clone has a single count. The chain recombines TRBV4-1 with TRBJ2-3, with D uncertain. This CDR3 has 15 amino acids. V lost 4 bases, J lost 2 bases, and 13 bases lay in between. CDR1 is MGHRA and CDR2 is YSYEKL in the germline V gene. CDR3: CASSRGGYLTDTQYF. The DNA of the CDR3 is TGCGCCAGCAGCCGCGGCGGCTACCTCACAGATACGCAGTATTTT.

The gene calls are TRBV30 and TRBJ1-5, with a weak D call TRBD1 (6 bases). V was shortened by 0 bases and J by 6 bases, with 12 bases between the two germline ends. The CDR3 has 14 residues. Germline V CDR1 and CDR2: GTSNPN, SVGIG (reference sequence). CDR3 DNA sequence: TGTGCCTGGAGTGTACAAGGGGGAGGTCAGCCCCAGCATTTT. Amino acids: CAWSVQGGGQPQHF.

This chain links TRBV7-2 with TRBJ2-2; D is ambiguous. With 0 bases removed from V and 4 bases from J, the gap between germline ends came to 12 bases. The CDR3 is 16 amino acids. From germline, CDR1 is SGHTA and CDR2 FQGNSA. CDR3 protein: CASSLAWGKGTGELFF. The CDR3 DNA sequence: TGTGCCAGCAGCTTAGCGTGGGGAAAGGGCACCGGGGAGCTGTTTTTT.

The rearrangement uses TRBV6-1 and TRBJ2-3; the D gene is possibly TRBD2 (5 bases). The CDR3 sequence is 14 residues long. Germline assignment: CDR1 MNHNS and CDR2 SASEGT. Trimming left V 6 bases short and J 4 bases short, with 14 bases between. Written as DNA, the CDR3 is TGTGCCAGCAGGGAGGACTTCGTGCCAGATACGCAGTATTTT. It codes for CASREDFVPDTQYF.

This chain joins TRBV6-5 and TRBJ2-5; 10 bases are a match to TRBD1. Germline V gives CDR1 MNHEY, CDR2 SVGAGI. V lost 4 bases and J lost 4; bases outside the gene matches: 6. CDR3 size: 15 residues. The DNA for the CDR3 is TGTGCCAGCAGTTCCAGGGACAGGGGAGGAGAGACCCAGTACTTC. Its protein product is CASSSRDRGGETQYF.

The chain recombines TRBV5-1 with TRBJ1-4; D is possibly TRBD1 (6 bases). Trimming removed 4 bases at V and 3 bases at J, with 13 bases between. The CDR3 consists of 15 residues. Germline-derived CDR1 and CDR2 are SGHRS and YFSETQ. The CDR3 here is CASSAEGGPNEKLFF. In DNA, the CDR3 is TGCGCCAGCAGCGCGGAAGGGGGACCTAATGAAAAACTGTTTTTT.

V gene TRBV11-2 combines with J gene TRBJ2-7; 9 bases agree with TRBD1. Germline values: CDR1 SGHAT, CDR2 FQNNGV. The CDR3 is made up of 12 amino acids. Trimming removed 5 bases from V and 6 bases from J; junction bases left unmatched: 2. The CDR3 DNA sequence: TGTGCCAGCAGCCACAGGGGGCCCGAGCAGTACTTC. Its translation is CASSHRGPEQYF.

The chain carries TRBV4-1 and TRBJ2-7; D might be TRBD1 (5 bases). Germline V gene lookup returns CDR1 MGHRA and CDR2 YSYEKL. The CDR3 extends over 14 amino acids. Trimming shortened V by 3 bases and J by 3 bases, and 12 bases separated the two germline ends. The CDR3 is CASSHATEDYEQYF. The CDR3, as DNA: TGCGCCAGCAGCCACGCGACAGAAGACTACGAGCAGTACTTC.

The chain uses TRBV5-8 and TRBJ1-5; the D gene is possibly TRBD1 (6 bases). V was cut by 3 bases and J by 5 bases, with 12 bases left in between. The CDR3 consists of 14 residues. CDR1 and CDR2 (germline): SGHTS, YDEGEE. The CDR3 nucleotides read TGTGCCAGCAGCTCTGGAGGGGGAGATCAGCCCCAGCATTTT. This codes for CASSSGGGDQPQHF.

With respect to this clone: At the DNA level, this CDR3 is encoded by other sequences in the same sample as well. The V gene is TRBV27, the J gene TRBJ1-5; TRBD1 is a possible D gene (6 bases). CDR1 and CDR2 (germline): MNHEY, SMNVEV (reference sequence). V lost 5 bases, J lost 3 bases, and 11 bases lay in between. The CDR3 runs to 14 residues. CDR3 amino acids: CASSLGQSNQPQHF. CDR3 in DNA: TGTGCCAGCAGTCTCGGACAGTCCAATCAGCCCCAGCATTTT.

The chain employs TRBV6-5 and TRBJ1-5, with TRBD1 as a possible D gene (6 bases). V lost 6 bases to trimming and J lost 4 bases, with 10 bases between them. Germline V gene data show CDR1 as MNHEY and CDR2 as SVGAGI. The CDR3 covers 13 residues. The CDR3 loop reads CASRSDRNQPQHF. The CDR3 nucleotides are TGTGCCAGCAGATCGGACAGAAATCAGCCCCAGCATTTT.

The chain is built from TRBV9 and TRBJ2-3; D is undetermined. The CDR3 extends over 15 amino acids. Looked up from germline, CDR1 is SGDLS and CDR2 is YYNGEE. Trimming stripped 4 bases from V and 2 bases from J, with 14 bases between. As DNA, the CDR3 is TGTGCCAGCAGCCTTACGAGTCTTTACACAGATACGCAGTATTTT. This codes for CASSLTSLYTDTQYF.

The chain is built from TRBV6-1 and TRBJ2-3; 7 bases map to TRBD2. CDR3 length: 15 amino acids. Unmatched junction bases numbered 7, after V lost 5 bases and J lost 2 bases. Germline V CDR1 and CDR2: MNHNS, SASEGT. Written as DNA, the CDR3 is TGTGCCAGCAGTCCCCCGGGACTACACACAGATACGCAGTATTTT. Translating it yields CASSPPGLHTDTQYF.

This chain uses TRBV19 with TRBJ2-7, with 8 nucleotides matching TRBD1. CDR3 length: 14 residues. Trimming at V came to 3 bases and at J to 7 bases, leaving 8 bases not matched to a gene. Germline V gene data show CDR1 as LNHDA and CDR2 as SQIVND (reference sequence). The CDR3 bases are TGTGCCAGTAGTATCGGACAGGGCGGTAGAGAGCAGTACTTC. It specifies CASSIGQGGREQYF.

This clone appeared once. This chain uses TRBV30 with TRBJ2-3; D might be TRBD1 (7 bases). The CDR3 loop spans 15 amino acids. V was pared by 0 bases and J by 0 bases, with 10 bases between. Germline V lookup: CDR1 GTSNPN, CDR2 SVGIG (reference sequence). The CDR3 reads CAWSVAGGSTDTQYF. The CDR3 nucleotides read TGTGCCTGGAGTGTAGCAGGGGGGAGCACAGATACGCAGTATTTT.

This chain connects TRBV5-1 to TRBJ1-2; possibly TRBD1 for D (6 bases). Trimming stripped 0 bases from V and 4 bases from J, with 10 bases between. In germline, CDR1 is SGHRS, CDR2 YFSETQ. CDR3 length: 14 residues. CDR3 in amino acids: CASSLGGQVYGYTF. The CDR3 DNA reads as TGCGCCAGCAGCTTGGGGGGGCAGGTCTATGGCTACACCTTC.

The chain combines TRBV27 with TRBJ2-7; D not certain. CDR1 and CDR2 (germline): MNHEY, SMNVEV (reference sequence). Deletions cut 2 bases from V and 3 bases from J, with 14 bases between. The CDR3 runs 15 residues. CDR3 sequence reads: CASSLTALLYYEQYF. The CDR3 DNA reads as TGTGCCAGCAGTTTAACGGCACTCCTTTACTACGAGCAGTACTTC.

V is TRBV4-1 and J is TRBJ2-7; 15 nucleotides align to TRBD2. V lost 5 bases, J lost 7 bases, and 9 bases stayed unmatched. Germline V gene data show CDR1 as MGHRA and CDR2 as YSYEKL. This CDR3 is built from 16 residues. The CDR3 loop reads CASSTTRTSGRVEQYF. CDR3 bases: TGCGCCAGCAGCACCACTCGGACTAGCGGGAGGGTGGAGCAGTACTTC.

The gene calls are TRBV9 and TRBJ2-1; TRBD2 agrees at 7 bases. Trimming cost V 4 bases and J 3 bases; bases outside gene matches: 7. Germline CDR1 is SGDLS and CDR2 is YYNGEE. CDR3 length: 15 amino acids. The CDR3 sequence: CASSLEASGYNEQFF. As DNA, the CDR3 is TGTGCCAGCAGCCTGGAGGCTAGCGGCTACAATGAGCAGTTCTTC.

The chain carries TRBV11-2 and TRBJ2-7; 8 bases line up with TRBD1. Trimming took 7 bases from V and 5 from J; bases not matched to a gene: 10. This CDR3 region has 14 residues. From germline, CDR1 is SGHAT and CDR2 FQNNGV. The CDR3 region is CASTPGRGHDEQYF. The CDR3 bases are TGTGCCAGCACCCCGGGCAGGGGGCATGACGAGCAGTACTTC. Combining the CDR3 with reference TRBV11-2 and TRBJ2-7 gives the whole variable domain EAGVAQSPRYKIIEKRQSVAFWCNPISGHATLYWYQQILGQGPKLLIQFQNNGVVDDSQLPKDRFSAERLKGVDSTLKIQPAKLEDSAVYLCASTPGRGHDEQYFGPGTRLTVT.

The chain recombines TRBV28 with TRBJ1-5, with D possibly being TRBD1 (5 bases). CDR1 MDHEN and CDR2 SYDVKM come from the germline V gene. This CDR3 contains 12 residues. V was trimmed by 5 bases and J by 5 bases, leaving 7 bases between them. The CDR3 protein is CASSPGYQPQHF. The CDR3 bases are TGTGCCAGCAGTCCAGGGTATCAGCCCCAGCATTTT.